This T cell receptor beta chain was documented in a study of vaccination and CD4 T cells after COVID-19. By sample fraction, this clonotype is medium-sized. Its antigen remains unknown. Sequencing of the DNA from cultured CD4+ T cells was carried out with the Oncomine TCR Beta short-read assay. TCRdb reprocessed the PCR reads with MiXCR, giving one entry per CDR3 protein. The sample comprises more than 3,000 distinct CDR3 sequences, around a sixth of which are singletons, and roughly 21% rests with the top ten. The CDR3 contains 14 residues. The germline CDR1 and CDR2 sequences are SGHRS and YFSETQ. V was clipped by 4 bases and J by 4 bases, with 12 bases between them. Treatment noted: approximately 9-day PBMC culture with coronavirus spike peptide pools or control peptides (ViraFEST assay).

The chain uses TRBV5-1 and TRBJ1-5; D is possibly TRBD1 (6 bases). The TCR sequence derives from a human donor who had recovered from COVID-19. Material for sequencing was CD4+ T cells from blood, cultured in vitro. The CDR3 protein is CASSPGHQNQPQHF. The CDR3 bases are TGCGCCAGCAGCCCGGGACATCAAAATCAGCCCCAGCATTTT.